The sequence of this TCR beta chain was determined in a study of blood T cell repertoires in COVID-19. On the study more broadly: Italy, Spain and the United States were the sources of the convalescent and acute COVID-19 samples.

V gave up 8 bases and J gave up 10 bases, with 21 bases separating them. The CDR3 length is 14 residues. Germline-derived CDR1 and CDR2 are MNHNY and SVGAGI (reference sequence). Sequencing used immunoSEQ multiplex PCR; TCRdb keeps in-frame clones, though not all of them. Among around 98,000 clones, roughly 82% were seen once, and the ten largest hold approximately 10%. The chain combines TRBV6-6 with TRBJ1-5; no definite D call. The specimen was peripheral blood. The receptor was isolated from a man aged 65 to 85 with active or convalescent COVID-19. The CDR3 DNA follows: TGTGCCAGCTCAGCCCGAGGCGTAATAGTTCCCCAGCATTTT. Its protein is CASSARGVIVPQHF.